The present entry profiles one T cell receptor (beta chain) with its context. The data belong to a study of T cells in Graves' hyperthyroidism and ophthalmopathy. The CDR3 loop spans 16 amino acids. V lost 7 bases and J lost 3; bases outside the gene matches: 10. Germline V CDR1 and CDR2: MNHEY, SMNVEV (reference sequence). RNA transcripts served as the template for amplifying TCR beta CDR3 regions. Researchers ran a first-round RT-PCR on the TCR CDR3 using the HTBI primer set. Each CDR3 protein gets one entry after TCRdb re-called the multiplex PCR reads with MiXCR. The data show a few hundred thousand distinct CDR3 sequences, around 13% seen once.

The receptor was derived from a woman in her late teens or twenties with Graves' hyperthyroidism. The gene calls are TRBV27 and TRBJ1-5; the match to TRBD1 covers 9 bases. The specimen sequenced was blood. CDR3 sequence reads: CASTPGQGPSNQPQHF. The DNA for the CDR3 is TGTGCCAGCACACCGGGACAGGGCCCATCCAATCAGCCCCAGCATTTT.